The subject of this entry is one TCR beta chain. V lost 5 bases and J lost 0; bases outside the gene matches: 7. The CDR3 sequence is 18 residues long. CDR1 is SGHVS, CDR2 FQNEAQ, per germline. Method: immunoSEQ multiplex PCR; TCRdb's copy keeps in-frame clones and lacks some. In the table there are roughly 250,000 clones, roughly nine tenths of which are singletons. This specimen belongs to a study of blood T cell repertoires in COVID-19. Sequencing used PBMCs or T cells enriched from blood (not recorded which). This receptor was identified in a human donor in a cohort exposed to, infected with or recovered from COVID-19 (not recorded which). The donor label of this sample is uncertain. This chain connects TRBV7-8 to TRBJ2-5; the match to TRBD2 covers 15 bases. CDR3 loop: CASSSGTSGGRYQETQYF. DNA for the CDR3: TGTGCCAGCAGCAGCGGGACTAGCGGGGGGCGGTACCAAGAGACCCAGTACTTC.